The 21 T cell receptor beta chains in this list originate from one sample, sequenced in a study of blood T cells in healthy people across ages. A second PCR of 7 to 11 cycles used a sample-barcoded 5' primer and a J-beta primer mix. TCRdb independently ran MiXCR on the 5' RACE reads; one entry per CDR3 protein. The data contain over 500,000 distinct CDR3 sequences, about 51% of them singletons. The sequenced sample consisted of blood. All receptors derive from an elderly woman in good health.

The V call is TRBV6-6, the J call TRBJ1-4; D is uncertain. CDR1 is MNHNY, CDR2 SVGAGI, per germline (reference sequence). The CDR3 extends over 15 amino acids. V was cut by 6 bases and J by 7 bases, with 18 bases left in between. The CDR3 coding sequence is TGTGCCAGCAGCCGAAGGACCACAGCGTCTGAAAAACTGTTTTTT. The encoded protein is CASSRRTTASEKLFF.

This clonotype was counted a few times. DNA for the CDR3: TGTGCCAGCAGTGAAAACGGCGAGCAGTACTTC. This translates into CASSENGEQYF. J is TRBJ2-7 and V is TRBV2; D gene uncertain. This CDR3 has 11 amino acids. With 2 bases removed from V and 6 bases from J, the gap between germline ends came to 5 bases. Germline loops: CDR1 SNHLY, CDR2 FYNNEI. Using reference TRBV2 and TRBJ2-7 for the parts outside the CDR3, the full variable domain is EPEVTQTPSHQVTQMGQEVILRCVPISNHLYFYWYRQILGQKVEFLVSFYNNEISEKSEIFDDQFSVERPDGSNFTLKIRSTKLEDSAMYFCASSENGEQYFGPGTRLTVT.

The sample holds a few counts of this clonotype. The CDR3 here is CSVVTGDTQYF. The CDR3, as DNA: TGCAGCGTCGTAACAGGGGATACGCAGTATTTT. The genes are TRBV29-1 and TRBJ2-3; D possibly corresponds to TRBD1 (6 bases). CDR1 and CDR2 (germline): SQVTM, ANQGSEA. The CDR3 runs to 11 residues. Trimming pared 6 bases from V and 6 bases from J, leaving 10 bases between.

The rearrangement uses TRBV6-5 and TRBJ1-2; 7 bases are a match to TRBD1. The germline V gene has CDR1 MNHEY and CDR2 SVGAGI. CDR3 length: 14 amino acids. V lost 3 bases, J lost 2 bases, and 3 bases stayed unmatched. The CDR3 nucleotides are TGTGCCAGCAGTTATAGCAGGGGGAACTATGGCTACACCTTC. Translation: CASSYSRGNYGYTF.

This clonotype has more than one count but fewer than ten. With a much larger clone just one base away, this may be a read error. The chain employs TRBV6-5 and TRBJ2-4; D is unresolved. Germline V gene sequence: CDR1 MNHEY, CDR2 SVGAGI. With 6 bases removed from V and 8 bases from J, the gap between germline ends came to 11 bases. The CDR3 runs 12 residues. For the CDR3, the DNA is TGTGCCAGCAGGTTACCGGGCGACATTCAGTACTTC. This translates into CASRLPGDIQYF.

The rearrangement joins TRBV29-1 to TRBJ2-3, with D possibly being TRBD1 or TRBD2 (5 bases each). The germline V gene encodes CDR1 SQVTM and CDR2 ANQGSEA. Trimming stripped 7 bases from V and 5 bases from J, with 13 bases between. CDR3 length: 12 residues. As DNA, the CDR3 is TGCAGCGGAACCGACAGCGGAGATACGCAGTATTTT. Translating gives CSGTDSGDTQYF.

The chain joins TRBV28 to TRBJ1-1; D is possibly TRBD1 (5 bases). CDR1 and CDR2 from the germline V gene are MDHEN and SYDVKM. The CDR3 totals 13 residues. Trimming took 5 bases from V and 7 from J, leaving 14 bases between them. The CDR3 loop is CASSPGQGGEAFF. For the CDR3, the DNA is TGTGCCAGCAGTCCCGGACAAGGAGGTGAAGCTTTCTTT.

V is TRBV2 and J is TRBJ2-7; D tentatively fits TRBD1 or TRBD2 (5 bases each). V lost 5 bases and J lost 10, with 21 bases in between. Germline V gene data show CDR1 as SNHLY and CDR2 as FYNNEI. The CDR3 loop spans 14 amino acids. As DNA, the CDR3 is TGTGCCAGCAGTCCTACCGGGACCACCCGAACCCAGTACTTC. Protein product: CASSPTGTTRTQYF.

In its sample, this clonotype was seen once. The genes are TRBV7-2 and TRBJ2-5; tentative D call: TRBD2 (5 bases). The V and J ends lost 1 base and 11 bases respectively, with 14 bases between them. Looked up from germline, CDR1 is SGHTA and CDR2 is FQGNSA. The CDR3 consists of 13 residues. DNA of the CDR3: TGTGCCAGCAGCTTAGTACGCGAGGAGGAGCAGTACTTC. This codes for CASSLVREEEQYF.

The gene calls are TRBV20-1 and TRBJ2-3, with a possible D match to TRBD1 (5 bases). CDR3 length: 18 residues. Trimming left V 4 bases short and J 0 bases short, with 23 bases between. CDR1 is DFQATT, CDR2 SNEGSKA, per germline (reference sequence). The CDR3 region has the DNA TGCAGTGCTACGCAGGGTGCTCCTGTATTATTTAGCACAGATACGCAGTATTTT. As protein: CSATQGAPVLFSTDTQYF.

This rearrangement joins TRBV7-9 to TRBJ1-2, with unresolved D. This CDR3 is 13 amino acids long. Trimming removed 1 base at V and 8 bases at J, with 11 bases between. Germline V lookup: CDR1 SEHNR, CDR2 FQNEAQ (reference sequence). The CDR3: CASSLVAALGYTF. The CDR3 nucleotides read TGTGCCAGCAGCTTAGTTGCAGCTTTGGGCTACACCTTC. Full variable domain (remainder filled in from reference TRBV7-9 and TRBJ1-2): DTGVSQNPRHKITKRGQNVTFRCDPISEHNRLYWYRQTLGQGPEFLTYFQNEAQLEKSRLLSDRFSAERPKGSFSTLEIQRTEQGDSAMYLCASSLVAALGYTFGSGTRLTVV.

There are a few counts of this clonotype. This chain joins TRBV2 and TRBJ2-1, with D uncertain. With 3 bases removed from V and 7 bases from J, the gap between germline ends came to 7 bases. CDR1 is SNHLY and CDR2 is FYNNEI in the germline V gene. The CDR3 loop spans 12 amino acids. The CDR3 sequence is CASSEHSNEQFF. For the CDR3, the DNA is TGTGCCAGCAGTGAGCACTCGAATGAGCAGTTCTTC.

This chain connects TRBV10-3 to TRBJ2-3, with D uncertain. V lost 2 bases, J lost 7 bases, and 13 bases lay in between. The germline V gene encodes CDR1 ENHRY and CDR2 SYGVKD. The CDR3 is made up of 14 amino acids. CDR3 coding DNA: TGTGCCATCAGTGAGGCGGCGGTTGGGAATACGCAGTATTTT. It specifies CAISEAAVGNTQYF.

Concerning this clonotype: Just one base apart from a much larger clone, this may be a read error. V is TRBV4-1 and J is TRBJ2-1, with 11 bases fitting TRBD2. Germline-derived CDR1 and CDR2 are MGHRA and YSYEKL. V was clipped by 7 bases and J by 9 bases; unmatched bases: 11. This CDR3 comprises 15 residues. In nucleotides, the CDR3 is TGCGCCAGCAACCATCAGGAACTAGCGGGAGCTGAGCAGTTCTTC. It encodes CASNHQELAGAEQFF.

The rearrangement links TRBV20-1 to TRBJ2-3; 9 bases agree with TRBD1. CDR1 is DFQATT, CDR2 SNEGSKA, per germline (reference sequence). The V segment lost 3 bases and the J segment 6 bases; nucleotides outside the gene matches: 4. The CDR3 is 13 residues long. In DNA, the CDR3 is TGCAGTGCTAGGGGACAGGGCCAGGATACGCAGTATTTT. It yields the protein CSARGQGQDTQYF.

Comments on this clonotype: A much more abundant neighbour one base away suggests this may be a read error. J is TRBJ2-7 and V is TRBV7-2; 9 nucleotides line up with TRBD1. The CDR3 has 15 residues. CDR1 is SGHTA, CDR2 FQGNSA, per germline. With V trimmed by 3 bases and J by 4 bases, 7 bases remained unmatched. Here the CDR3 reads CASSFAGQGYYEQYF. The CDR3 DNA follows: TGTGCCAGCAGCTTTGCGGGACAGGGATATTACGAGCAGTACTTC. Using reference TRBV7-2 and TRBJ2-7 for the parts outside the CDR3, the full variable domain is GAGVSQSPSNKVTEKGKDVELRCDPISGHTALYWYRQSLGQGLEFLIYFQGNSAPDKSGLPSDRFSAERTGGSVSTLTIQRTQQEDSAVYLCASSFAGQGYYEQYFGPGTRLTVT.

To note about this clonotype: A much larger clone is a single base away; this may be a read error. The chain is built from TRBV5-1 and TRBJ2-1, with a tentative D call TRBD2 (5 bases). Germline values: CDR1 SGHRS, CDR2 YFSETQ. This CDR3 is 13 amino acids long. The chain's CDR3 is CANSLGVSGEQFF. The CDR3 DNA reads as TGCGCCAACAGCTTGGGAGTCTCCGGCGAGCAGTTCTTC.

The J gene is TRBJ2-6, the V gene TRBV25-1, with a tentative D call TRBD2 (5 bases). Germline V lookup: CDR1 MGHDK, CDR2 SYGVNS. V lost 2 bases and J 4 bases, leaving 9 bases between the germline ends. This CDR3 is 15 amino acids long. The CDR3 bases are TGTGCCAGCAGTGAAGTTAGGAGGGGGGCCAACGTCCTGACTTTC. This translates into CASSEVRRGANVLTF.

This clonotype was counted many times. The chain has TRBV5-1 and TRBJ2-1; TRBD1 matches at 11 bases. V shed 2 bases and J 6 bases; nucleotides not matched to a gene: 1. The germline gives CDR1 SGHRS, CDR2 YFSETQ. The CDR3 has 14 residues. CDR3 in amino acids: CASSFGTGGNEQFF. The CDR3 DNA follows: TGCGCCAGCAGCTTTGGGACAGGGGGCAATGAGCAGTTCTTC.

The V gene is TRBV19, the J gene TRBJ1-1; D gene ambiguous. The CDR3 totals 14 residues. Germline V gene data show CDR1 as LNHDA and CDR2 as SQIVND (reference sequence). Trimming stripped 7 bases from V and 0 bases from J, with 12 bases between. The CDR3 coding sequence is TGTGCCAGTACTCCGGGATACTTGAACACTGAAGCTTTCTTT. Its translation is CASTPGYLNTEAFF. Using reference TRBV19 and TRBJ1-1 for the parts outside the CDR3, the full variable domain is DGGITQSPKYLFRKEGQNVTLSCEQNLNHDAMYWYRQDPGQGLRLIYYSQIVNDFQKGDIAEGYSVSREKKESFPLTVTSAQKNPTAFYLCASTPGYLNTEAFFGQGTRLTVV.

With respect to this clonotype: A junction boundary mismatches the germline segment, possibly from a read error. This chain's CDR3 is CASRRWDVDTDTQYF. CDR3 nucleotide sequence: TGCGCCAGCAGGAGATGGGACGTAGACACAGACACGCAGTATTTT. The J gene is TRBJ2-3, the V gene TRBV10-2; D might be TRBD1 or TRBD2, each matching 5 bases. This CDR3 has 15 residues. Germline loops: CDR1 WSHSY, CDR2 SAAADI.